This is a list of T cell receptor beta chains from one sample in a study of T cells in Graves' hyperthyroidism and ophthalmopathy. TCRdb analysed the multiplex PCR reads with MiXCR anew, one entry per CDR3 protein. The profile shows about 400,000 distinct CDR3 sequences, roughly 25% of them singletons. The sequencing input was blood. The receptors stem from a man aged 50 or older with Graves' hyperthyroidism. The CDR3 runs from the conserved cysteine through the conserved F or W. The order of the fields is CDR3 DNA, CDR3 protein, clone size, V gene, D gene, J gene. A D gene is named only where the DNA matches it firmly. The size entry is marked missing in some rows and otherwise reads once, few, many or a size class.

CDR3 DNA: TGCAGTGCTAGTGAGGGGGCGAGTAAAGAGACCCAGTACTTC
CDR3 protein: CSASEGASKETQYF
clone size: few
V gene: TRBV20-1
D gene: TRBD1
J gene: TRBJ2-5

CDR3 DNA: TGCGCCAGCAGCTTGGGTATCGCCTACGAGCAGTACTTC
CDR3 protein: CASSLGIAYEQYF
clone size: few
V gene: TRBV5-1
D gene: .
J gene: TRBJ2-7

CDR3 DNA: TGTGCCTGGAGTGGGGTCAGGGGAGGGTTCGTTGACAATGATCAGTTCTTC
CDR3 protein: CAWSGVRGGFVDNDQFF
clone size: .
V gene: TRBV30
D gene: .
J gene: TRBJ2-1

CDR3 DNA: TGTGCCAGCAGCCCGGGGACAAGCTTCTACGAGCAGTACTTC
CDR3 protein: CASSPGTSFYEQYF
clone size: .
V gene: TRBV9
D gene: .
J gene: TRBJ2-7

CDR3 DNA: TGTGCCAGCAGTCCGGGACTAGCGGAAAATGAGCAGTTCTTC
CDR3 protein: CASSPGLAENEQFF
clone size: few
V gene: TRBV2
D gene: TRBD2
J gene: TRBJ2-1

CDR3 DNA: TGCAGTGCTAGGATCCCCAGCGGCACTGAAGCTTTCTTT
CDR3 protein: CSARIPSGTEAFF
clone size: .
V gene: TRBV20-1
D gene: .
J gene: TRBJ1-1

CDR3 DNA: TGCAGCGTGTGTCGTACTAGCGATTGTAGCACAGATACGCAGTATTTT
CDR3 protein: CSVCRTSDCSTDTQYF
clone size: .
V gene: TRBV29-1
D gene: TRBD2
J gene: TRBJ2-3

CDR3 DNA: TGTGCCAGCAGGGATCCGAGACGGATTAATCAGCCCCAGCATTTT
CDR3 protein: CASRDPRRINQPQHF
clone size: .
V gene: TRBV6-1
D gene: .
J gene: TRBJ1-5

CDR3 DNA: TGTGCCACCAGTGATTTCAAGGGGGAACCCTACAATGAGCAGTTCTTC
CDR3 protein: CATSDFKGEPYNEQFF
clone size: few
V gene: TRBV24-1
D gene: .
J gene: TRBJ2-1

CDR3 DNA: TGTGCCAGCAGTTACAGAAGGGCCACAGATACGCAGTATTTT
CDR3 protein: CASSYRRATDTQYF
clone size: .
V gene: TRBV6-5
D gene: .
J gene: TRBJ2-3

CDR3 DNA: TGTGCCAGCAGAAAGGAGCTTTTGTCGTCGGGGGTGACAGATACGCAGTATTTT
CDR3 protein: CASRKELLSSGVTDTQYF
clone size: few
V gene: TRBV6-2/TRBV6-3
D gene: .
J gene: TRBJ2-3

CDR3 DNA: TGCAGCGTTGAATACCTGGGACCTCACACAGATACGCAGTATTTT
CDR3 protein: CSVEYLGPHTDTQYF
clone size: few
V gene: TRBV29-1
D gene: .
J gene: TRBJ2-3

CDR3 DNA: TGTGCTAGTGGTTTGGTACGACAGCTCACAGATACGCAGTATTTT
CDR3 protein: CASGLVRQLTDTQYF
clone size: .
V gene: TRBV12-5
D gene: .
J gene: TRBJ2-3

CDR3 DNA: TGTGCCAGCAGCTTAGACAGGGTTTCACCCCTCCACTTT
CDR3 protein: CASSLDRVSPLHF
clone size: .
V gene: TRBV7-3
D gene: TRBD1
J gene: TRBJ1-6

CDR3 DNA: TGCGCCAGCAGTGAGTCTGGGATCACGAATGAGCAGTTCTTC
CDR3 protein: CASSESGITNEQFF
clone size: many
V gene: TRBV10-1
D gene: .
J gene: TRBJ2-1

CDR3 DNA: TGTGCCAGCAGTGAAGTTGCCAGACGAAATCAGCCCCAGCATTTT
CDR3 protein: CASSEVARRNQPQHF
clone size: .
V gene: TRBV2
D gene: .
J gene: TRBJ1-5

CDR3 DNA: TGCAGTGCTCGTACTAGTCATCCAGATACGCAGTATTTT
CDR3 protein: CSARTSHPDTQYF
clone size: .
V gene: TRBV20-1
D gene: .
J gene: TRBJ2-3

CDR3 DNA: TGTGCCAGCAGTGTTAACCGGGACGCAAGAATCTATGGCTACTCCACCTTC
CDR3 protein: CASSVNRDARIYGYSTF
clone size: few
V gene: TRBV6-1
D gene: .
J gene: TRBJ1-2

CDR3 DNA: TGTGCCAGCAGCCAAATGACTAGCGGCACAGATACGCAGTATTTT
CDR3 protein: CASSQMTSGTDTQYF
clone size: .
V gene: TRBV7-3
D gene: TRBD2
J gene: TRBJ2-3

CDR3 DNA: TGTGCCAGCAGCTCCCCAGGGGCGGGGGGGCCCTACAATGAGCAGTTCTTC
CDR3 protein: CASSSPGAGGPYNEQFF
clone size: .
V gene: TRBV5-5
D gene: TRBD2
J gene: TRBJ2-1

CDR3 DNA: TGTGCCAGCAGTTTGCGGGACAGGGGGCCGTTCACAGATACGCAGTATTTT
CDR3 protein: CASSLRDRGPFTDTQYF
clone size: .
V gene: TRBV6-5
D gene: TRBD1
J gene: TRBJ2-3

CDR3 DNA: TGTGCCAGCAGCCAGCTTGAGGTTACTGAAGCTTTCTTT
CDR3 protein: CASSQLEVTEAFF
clone size: many
V gene: TRBV3-1
D gene: .
J gene: TRBJ1-1

CDR3 DNA: TGTGCCAGCAGCCCGGGGTTTGGGCAGTACTTC
CDR3 protein: CASSPGFGQYF
clone size: few
V gene: TRBV7-9
D gene: .
J gene: TRBJ2-7

CDR3 DNA: TGTGCCAGCTGTGAACCCGCGGTTACCTACGAGCAGTACTTC
CDR3 protein: CASCEPAVTYEQYF
clone size: .
V gene: TRBV6-1
D gene: .
J gene: TRBJ2-7

CDR3 DNA: TGTGCCAGCAGTTTACGGAGGGACGAAAAACTGTTTTTT
CDR3 protein: CASSLRRDEKLFF
clone size: once
V gene: TRBV27
D gene: .
J gene: TRBJ1-4

CDR3 DNA: TGTGCCGCCCAAGGGTCGGGACTAGAGCCTATTGCGCAGTATTTT
CDR3 protein: CAAQGSGLEPIAQYF
clone size: few
V gene: TRBV10-3
D gene: TRBD2
J gene: TRBJ2-3

CDR3 DNA: TGTGCCAGCAGCGCCGGGACTAGCGGACCCCAAGAGACCCAGTACTTC
CDR3 protein: CASSAGTSGPQETQYF
clone size: .
V gene: TRBV11-2
D gene: TRBD2
J gene: TRBJ2-5

CDR3 DNA: TGTGCCAGCAGTTTATCCTCGGGACAGGGATATAATTCACCCCTCCACTTT
CDR3 protein: CASSLSSGQGYNSPLHF
clone size: few
V gene: TRBV28
D gene: TRBD1
J gene: TRBJ1-6

CDR3 DNA: TGTGCCAGCAGCTTAACCGGGACAGGGCAAGAGACCCAGTACTTC
CDR3 protein: CASSLTGTGQETQYF
clone size: many
V gene: TRBV11-3
D gene: TRBD1
J gene: TRBJ2-5

CDR3 DNA: TGTGCCAGCGAAAGGGGGTCCACAGATACGCAGTATTTT
CDR3 protein: CASERGSTDTQYF
clone size: many
V gene: TRBV11-3
D gene: .
J gene: TRBJ2-3

CDR3 DNA: TGTGCCAGCAGCTTAGAAAGGAGGGAAGCTTTCTTT
CDR3 protein: CASSLERREAFF
clone size: many
V gene: TRBV7-9
D gene: .
J gene: TRBJ1-1

CDR3 DNA: TGTGCCACCAGTGATGGATTCGGGGATAATCAGCCCCAGCATTTT
CDR3 protein: CATSDGFGDNQPQHF
clone size: many
V gene: TRBV24-1
D gene: .
J gene: TRBJ1-5

CDR3 DNA: TGTGCCATTCACGACAGACCTAACTATGGCTACACCTTC
CDR3 protein: CAIHDRPNYGYTF
clone size: .
V gene: TRBV6-1
D gene: .
J gene: TRBJ1-2

CDR3 DNA: TGTGCCACCTCTACCCTCCCGGGACAGATCTCCTACGAGCAGTACTTC
CDR3 protein: CATSTLPGQISYEQYF
clone size: .
V gene: TRBV19
D gene: TRBD1
J gene: TRBJ2-7

CDR3 DNA: TGTGCCACCAGTGATCCACGGAACAGGGGAGATCAGCCCCAGCATTTT
CDR3 protein: CATSDPRNRGDQPQHF
clone size: .
V gene: TRBV24-1
D gene: TRBD1
J gene: TRBJ1-5

CDR3 DNA: TGTGCCAGCAGTTCCCTTAGCGGGGGGAGCCCCACAGATACGCAGTATTTT
CDR3 protein: CASSSLSGGSPTDTQYF
clone size: many
V gene: TRBV28
D gene: TRBD2
J gene: TRBJ2-3

CDR3 DNA: TGCGCCAGCAGCTTGGTGGGCGGGAGGAGAGGTAATGAGCAGTTCTTC
CDR3 protein: CASSLVGGRRGNEQFF
clone size: .
V gene: TRBV5-1
D gene: TRBD2
J gene: TRBJ2-1

CDR3 DNA: TGTGCCAGCAGTTTAGCCCATAGAGTAGTCCGGCAGTTCTTC
CDR3 protein: CASSLAHRVVRQFF
clone size: .
V gene: TRBV12-3/TRBV12-4
D gene: .
J gene: TRBJ2-1

CDR3 DNA: TGTGCCAGCAGCCAAGTAACTAGGAGTGAGCAGTTCTTC
CDR3 protein: CASSQVTRSEQFF
clone size: few
V gene: TRBV3-1
D gene: .
J gene: TRBJ2-1

CDR3 DNA: TGTGCCAGCTCACCGGGACAGGGGAATGGCTACACCTTC
CDR3 protein: CASSPGQGNGYTF
clone size: many
V gene: TRBV18
D gene: TRBD1
J gene: TRBJ1-2

CDR3 DNA: TGTGCCAGCAGCTTATTGGGCGGGGCGAGCTCCTACAATGAGCAGTTCTTC
CDR3 protein: CASSLLGGASSYNEQFF
clone size: many
V gene: TRBV7-3
D gene: .
J gene: TRBJ2-1

CDR3 DNA: TGTGCCAGCAGTTTTTCGACAGGGGGAAGCGAAAAACTGTTTTTT
CDR3 protein: CASSFSTGGSEKLFF
clone size: .
V gene: TRBV27
D gene: TRBD1
J gene: TRBJ1-4

CDR3 DNA: TGTGCCAGCAGGCCAAGACTAGCCGACTCCTACAATGAGCAGTTCTTC
CDR3 protein: CASRPRLADSYNEQFF
clone size: .
V gene: TRBV7-9
D gene: TRBD2
J gene: TRBJ2-1

CDR3 DNA: TGTGCCAGCAGTTTATCGATCGGGGGTGGCTACACCTTC
CDR3 protein: CASSLSIGGGYTF
clone size: .
V gene: TRBV27
D gene: .
J gene: TRBJ1-2

CDR3 DNA: TGCAGCGTTGACCCACAGGGGGCCGGGGAGCAGTACTTC
CDR3 protein: CSVDPQGAGEQYF
clone size: .
V gene: TRBV29-1
D gene: TRBD1
J gene: TRBJ2-7

CDR3 DNA: TGTGCCAGCAGTTGGATGACTAGTTACAATGAGCAGTTCTTC
CDR3 protein: CASSWMTSYNEQFF
clone size: .
V gene: TRBV6-2/TRBV6-3
D gene: .
J gene: TRBJ2-1

CDR3 DNA: TGTGCCAGCAGATTCGGCAGCCCTCAGCACAATGAGCAGTTCTTC
CDR3 protein: CASRFGSPQHNEQFF
clone size: .
V gene: TRBV12-3/TRBV12-4
D gene: .
J gene: TRBJ2-1

CDR3 DNA: TGTGCCAGCAGTGGAGGGACAGCTTATTCTTCCTACGAGCAGTACTTC
CDR3 protein: CASSGGTAYSSYEQYF
clone size: few
V gene: TRBV2
D gene: TRBD1
J gene: TRBJ2-7

CDR3 DNA: TGTGCCAGCAGTTCCAGACTAGCGGGGCCCGGCGGCACAGATACGCAGTATTTT
CDR3 protein: CASSSRLAGPGGTDTQYF
clone size: .
V gene: TRBV27
D gene: TRBD2
J gene: TRBJ2-3

CDR3 DNA: TGTGCCAGCAGCTTAAGCGGGAGGGGAGAGCAGTTCTTC
CDR3 protein: CASSLSGRGEQFF
clone size: few
V gene: TRBV11-3
D gene: TRBD2
J gene: TRBJ2-1

CDR3 DNA: TGTGCCAGCTCACCACAACTAGCGGGAGGTGAAGATACGCAGTATTTT
CDR3 protein: CASSPQLAGGEDTQYF
clone size: .
V gene: TRBV18
D gene: TRBD2
J gene: TRBJ2-3

CDR3 DNA: TGTGCCAGCGGACAAGAAGGGCTCAAGTACGAGCAGTACTTC
CDR3 protein: CASGQEGLKYEQYF
clone size: many
V gene: TRBV27
D gene: .
J gene: TRBJ2-7

CDR3 DNA: TGTGCCAGCAGCGCCCCCTGGGCGGATGAGCAGTTCTTC
CDR3 protein: CASSAPWADEQFF
clone size: .
V gene: TRBV9
D gene: .
J gene: TRBJ2-1

CDR3 DNA: TGCGCCAGCAGGACGACAGGGCGGCTGGAAGAAAAACTGTTTTTT
CDR3 protein: CASRTTGRLEEKLFF
clone size: few
V gene: TRBV5-1
D gene: TRBD1
J gene: TRBJ1-4

CDR3 DNA: TGTGCCACCAGCAGGACAGGAGACGAGGCTGAAAAACTGTTTTTT
CDR3 protein: CATSRTGDEAEKLFF
clone size: .
V gene: TRBV15
D gene: .
J gene: TRBJ1-4

CDR3 DNA: TGCAGTGCTATAGGAGGTTACCCCAGCACCGGGGAGCTGTTTTTT
CDR3 protein: CSAIGGYPSTGELFF
clone size: many
V gene: TRBV20-1
D gene: .
J gene: TRBJ2-2

CDR3 DNA: TGTGCCAGCACTCTGGGAGGGTACAGTAAGCAGTTCTTC
CDR3 protein: CASTLGGYSKQFF
clone size: .
V gene: TRBV28
D gene: TRBD2
J gene: TRBJ2-1

CDR3 DNA: TGTGCCAGCAGCTTGGGGGTCAGGGCGAACACCGGGGAGCTGTTTTTT
CDR3 protein: CASSLGVRANTGELFF
clone size: .
V gene: TRBV5-5
D gene: .
J gene: TRBJ2-2

CDR3 DNA: TGTGCCAGCAACAACCGGGACAGCCACTACGAGCAGTACTTC
CDR3 protein: CASNNRDSHYEQYF
clone size: .
V gene: TRBV6-1
D gene: TRBD1
J gene: TRBJ2-7